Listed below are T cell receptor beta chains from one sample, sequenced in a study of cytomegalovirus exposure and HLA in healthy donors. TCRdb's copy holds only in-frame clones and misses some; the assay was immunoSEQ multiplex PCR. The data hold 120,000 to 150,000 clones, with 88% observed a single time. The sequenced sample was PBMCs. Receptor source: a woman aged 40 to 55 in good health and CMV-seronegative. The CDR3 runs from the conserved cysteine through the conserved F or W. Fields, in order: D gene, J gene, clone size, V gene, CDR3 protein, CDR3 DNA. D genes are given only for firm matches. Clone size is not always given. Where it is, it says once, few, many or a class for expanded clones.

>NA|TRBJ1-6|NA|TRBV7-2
CASSLEAQGPRPLHF
TGTGCCAGCAGCTTAGAGGCGCAGGGCCCAAGGCCCCTCCACTTT
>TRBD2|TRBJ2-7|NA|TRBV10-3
CAQAPGPSGRFPNYEQYF
TGTGCCCAAGCCCCAGGTCCTAGCGGGAGGTTCCCAAACTACGAGCAGTACTTC
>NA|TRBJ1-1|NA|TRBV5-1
CASSIDIQNTEAFF
TGCGCCAGCAGCATCGACATACAGAACACTGAAGCTTTCTTT
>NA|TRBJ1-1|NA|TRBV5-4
CASSPPNRVDTEAFF
TGTGCCAGCAGCCCACCCAACAGGGTTGACACTGAAGCTTTCTTT
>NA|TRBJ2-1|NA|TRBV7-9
CASSFGGDRDEQFF
TGTGCCAGCAGCTTCGGCGGGGATCGCGATGAGCAGTTCTTC
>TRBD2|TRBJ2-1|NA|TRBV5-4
CASSRVGSGSGEQFF
TGTGCCAGCAGCCGCGTTGGTAGCGGGAGCGGTGAGCAGTTCTTC
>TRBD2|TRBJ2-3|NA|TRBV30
CAWLSGRTDTQYF
TGTGCCTGGCTAAGCGGGAGAACAGATACGCAGTATTTT
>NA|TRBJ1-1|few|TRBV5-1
CASSLVVDGGNTEAFF
TGCGCCAGCAGCTTGGTGGTTGACGGGGGGAACACTGAAGCTTTCTTT
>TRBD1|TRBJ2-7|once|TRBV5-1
CASKGADEQYF
TGCGCCAGCAAGGGGGCAGACGAGCAGTACTTC
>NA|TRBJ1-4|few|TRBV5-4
CATNPAGRGEKLFF
TGTGCCACCAATCCAGCGGGGAGGGGAGAAAAACTGTTTTTT
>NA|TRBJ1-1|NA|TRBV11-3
CASSAQGNTEAFF
TGTGCCAGCAGCGCTCAGGGGAACACTGAAGCTTTCTTT
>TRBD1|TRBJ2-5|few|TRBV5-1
CASSMDRGVETQYF
TGCGCCAGCAGCATGGACAGGGGGGTCGAGACCCAGTACTTC
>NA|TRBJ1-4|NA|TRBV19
CASSLSFHSSANEKLFF
TGTGCCAGTAGTCTTTCCTTCCATTCTTCGGCTAATGAAAAACTGTTTTTT
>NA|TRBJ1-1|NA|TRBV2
CASRDSLTEAFF
TGTGCCAGCAGGGACAGCCTCACTGAAGCTTTCTTT
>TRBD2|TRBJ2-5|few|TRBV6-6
CASSYSAGGLGETQYF
TGTGCCAGCAGTTACTCGGCGGGAGGGCTGGGAGAGACCCAGTACTTC
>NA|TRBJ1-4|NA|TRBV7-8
CASSLDWREKLFF
TGTGCCAGCAGCTTAGACTGGAGAGAAAAACTGTTTTTT
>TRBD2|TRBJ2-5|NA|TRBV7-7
CASSLVLAGGQETQYF
TGTGCTAGCAGCTTGGTACTAGCGGGGGGACAAGAGACCCAGTACTTC
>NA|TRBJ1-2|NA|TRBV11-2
CASSLDLQTIDGYTF
TGTGCCAGCAGCTTAGATCTACAGACGATAGATGGCTACACCTTC